One and the same sample provided the 32 T cell receptor beta chains below, sequenced in a study of regulatory T cells in long-lasting Graves disease. Combining iRepertoire HTBI primers with Arm-PCR of CDR3 regions, the authors built TCR beta libraries. TCRdb ran MiXCR on the multiplex PCR reads and lists one entry per CDR3 protein. This sample has around 400,000 distinct CDR3 sequences, with over 14% found just once. Noted time point: newly diagnosed GD, antithyroid drugs for less than 3 months. Generation of the TCR library employed RNA extracted from PBMCs. Another study also made use of these data, one on T cells in Graves' hyperthyroidism and ophthalmopathy.

The sample consisted of peripheral blood mononuclear cells (PBMCs), taken at new diagnosis, from a patient treated with antithyroid drugs. The receptors originated from a woman aged 40 to 55 with Graves disease.

This clonotype was seen a few times. The V and J genes are TRBV29-1 and TRBJ2-1, with D unresolved. The CDR3 length is 15 residues. Germline CDR1 SQVTM, CDR2 ANQGSEA. V gave up 8 bases and J gave up 3 bases, with 20 bases separating them. CDR3 DNA sequence: TGCAGCACCGTGGGTAGTCGGCCGAACTACAATGAGCAGTTCTTC. It is translated as CSTVGSRPNYNEQFF.

This clonotype appeared a few times. The chain joins TRBV4-1 to TRBJ2-7; D possibly uses TRBD1 or TRBD2 (5 bases each). Germline lookup yields CDR1 MGHRA and CDR2 YSYEKL. The CDR3 is 17 amino acids. The V end was cut by 1 base, the J end by 1 base, with 17 bases between. The CDR3 DNA reads as TGCGCCAGCAGCCAAGTCGGGACCGGGAAGGCGTCCTACGAGCAGTACTTC. Translation: CASSQVGTGKASYEQYF.

This chain uses TRBV11-2 with TRBJ1-3, with 8 bases aligning to TRBD1. Trimming at V came to 5 bases and at J to 0 bases, leaving 3 bases not matched to a gene. Germline values: CDR1 SGHAT, CDR2 FQNNGV. This CDR3 spans 15 amino acids. CDR3 nucleotides: TGTGCCAGCAGCAGGACAGGGAACTCTGGAAACACCATATATTTT. Its protein is CASSRTGNSGNTIYF.

This chain joins TRBV7-9 and TRBJ2-2, with D maybe TRBD1 (5 bases). The CDR3 contains 16 residues. The germline V and J ends were trimmed by 5 bases and 4 bases, with 17 bases remaining between them. From germline, CDR1 is SEHNR and CDR2 FQNEAQ (reference sequence). CDR3 protein: CASSPLPGFSTGELFF. The DNA for the CDR3 is TGTGCCAGCAGCCCACTCCCAGGGTTCAGCACCGGGGAGCTGTTTTTT.

This clonotype was picked up a small number of times. This sequence joins TRBV6-5 and TRBJ2-4; the D gene is possibly TRBD2 (6 bases). The CDR3 runs to 16 residues. CDR1 MNHEY and CDR2 SVGAGI come from the germline V gene. Trimming stripped 2 bases from V and 5 bases from J, with 16 bases between. The CDR3 nucleotides are TGTGCCAGCAGTTACGCCGGACTATCCAGGGAAAACATTCAGTACTTC. It is translated as CASSYAGLSRENIQYF.

This clonotype was counted at least ten times. The chain employs TRBV29-1 and TRBJ2-7; 10 bases fit TRBD1. V gave up 3 bases and J gave up 3 bases; unmatched junction bases: 2. The CDR3 is made up of 13 amino acids. Per the germline V gene, CDR1 is SQVTM and CDR2 is ANQGSEA. CDR3 nucleotide sequence: TGCAGCGTTGAGAGGACAGGGGGCTACGAGCAGTACTTC. Its translation: CSVERTGGYEQYF.

V gene TRBV11-2 combines with J gene TRBJ2-3; the match to TRBD2 covers 13 bases. CDR3 length: 18 residues. Trimming at V came to 0 bases and at J to 5 bases, leaving 8 bases not matched to a gene. The germline gives CDR1 SGHAT, CDR2 FQNNGV. In DNA, the CDR3 is TGTGCCAGCAGCTTAGAGTATGGGACTAGCGGGATTAAAGATACGCAGTATTTT. Translation gives CASSLEYGTSGIKDTQYF.

This clonotype has ten or more counts. The junction and the germline gene differ at one end; a read error may be behind it. The chain joins TRBV5-1 to TRBJ2-1, with a possible D match to TRBD2 (6 bases). Germline CDR1 SGHRS, CDR2 YFSETQ. This CDR3 spans 12 amino acids. CDR3 DNA sequence: TGTGCCAGCGGCGGGGTCTACAATGAGCAGTTCTTC. Translating it yields CASGGVYNEQFF.

This clonotype was picked up many times. The V call is TRBV5-6, the J call TRBJ1-2, with 9 nucleotides matching TRBD1. Germline V gene sequence: CDR1 SGHDT, CDR2 YYEEEE. This CDR3 comprises 14 residues. V was pared by 3 bases and J by 8 bases, with 8 bases of the junction left unmatched. This chain's CDR3 is CASSSGQGMNGYTF. The DNA for the CDR3 is TGTGCCAGCAGCTCCGGACAGGGGATGAACGGCTACACCTTC.

A note on this clonotype: This could be a read error, since a much larger clone is one nucleotide away. The chain carries TRBV12-3 or TRBV12-4 and TRBJ2-2; 7 bases align to TRBD1. This CDR3 spans 17 amino acids. The CDR3 loop reads CASSFTYGRGNAGELLF. The CDR3 coding sequence is TGTGCCAGCAGTTTTACATATGGCAGGGGGAACGCCGGGGAGCTGCTTTTT.

The chain employs TRBV6-1 and TRBJ1-5; D is ambiguous. CDR1 MNHNS and CDR2 SASEGT come from the germline V gene. V dropped 1 base and J dropped 5 bases, with 18 bases sitting between them. The CDR3 runs 17 residues. CDR3 sequence reads: CASSEDGGPATYQPQHF. CDR3 nucleotides: TGTGCCAGCAGTGAAGATGGAGGCCCGGCTACGTATCAGCCCCAGCATTTT.

Concerning this clonotype itself: A much bigger clone sits one base away, suggesting this may be a read error. This chain connects TRBV4-1 to TRBJ2-4; 9 bases fit TRBD2. Germline CDR1 reads MGHRA; CDR2 reads YSYEKL. The CDR3 is 16 amino acids. The CDR3 coding sequence is TGCGCCAGCAGCCAGGGAATAGCGGGAGTCGTCAATGAGCCGTTCTTC. As protein: CASSQGIAGVVNEPFF.

This clonotype was detected many times. The chain uses TRBV7-2 and TRBJ2-7; D not certain. The CDR3 is made up of 14 amino acids. The V gene lost 2 bases and the J gene lost 7 bases, with 15 bases spanning the gap. CDR1 and CDR2 from the germline V gene are SGHTA and FQGNSA. For the CDR3, the DNA is TGTGCCAGCAGCTTATCCAGGTCCACCGGAGAGCAGTACTTC. Translated, it gives CASSLSRSTGEQYF.

This clonotype was recorded at least ten times. The V gene is TRBV12-3 or TRBV12-4, the J gene TRBJ2-4; D is perhaps TRBD1 (5 bases). The CDR3 length is 13 residues. Trimming removed 9 bases at V and 2 bases at J, with 11 bases between. CDR3 loop: CASQGMTKNIQYF. In DNA, the CDR3 is TGTGCCAGTCAGGGTATGACCAAAAACATTCAGTACTTC.

Many counts were recorded for this clonotype. The rearrangement joins TRBV18 to TRBJ2-1, with 8 bases that match TRBD2. After removal of 0 bases from V and 4 bases from J, the junction contained 5 bases not matched to a gene. The CDR3 totals 16 residues. Germline loops: CDR1 KGHSH, CDR2 LQKENI. CDR3 DNA sequence: TGTGCCAGCTCACCACCACAGGGACTAGTGTACAATGAGCAGTTCTTC. Translation: CASSPPQGLVYNEQFF.

This clonotype was seen more than once but under ten times. The rearrangement links TRBV10-3 to TRBJ1-2, with D possibly matching TRBD1 (6 bases). Trimming removed 3 bases from V and 4 bases from J, with 18 bases in between. Germline CDR1 is ENHRY and CDR2 is SYGVKD. The CDR3 length is 16 residues. CDR3 amino acids: CAISDQGKGKGYGYTF. The CDR3 nucleotides read TGTGCCATCAGTGACCAGGGGAAGGGTAAGGGCTATGGCTACACCTTC.

A remark on this clonotype: Mismatch with germline at one junction end may stem from a read error. V usage is TRBV3-1 and J usage is TRBJ1-6; D is uncertain. Looked up from germline, CDR1 is LGHDT and CDR2 is YNNKEL (reference sequence). CDR3 length: 11 residues. CDR3 in DNA: TGTGCCAACAGCCAAGATCGCCACCTCCACTTT. Amino acids: CANSQDRHLHF.

J is TRBJ2-1 and V is TRBV28; 10 positions match TRBD1. The CDR3 is made up of 21 amino acids. Germline trimming cut 5 bases from V and 8 bases from J; bases unmatched to any gene: 27. Looked up from germline, CDR1 is MDHEN and CDR2 is SYDVKM. CDR3 bases: TGTGCCAGCAGTCCCTCCGCGGGGGGTTGGACCGGGACAGGGGCGCACGATGAGCAGTTCTTC. Its protein is CASSPSAGGWTGTGAHDEQFF.

The sample holds a few counts of this clonotype. The rearrangement links TRBV12-3 or TRBV12-4 to TRBJ1-5; unclear D gene. Trimming shortened V by 8 bases and J by 7 bases, and 12 bases separated the two germline ends. The CDR3 sequence is 12 residues long. CDR3 DNA: TGTGCCAGCGGAACGGGCGGACAGCCCCAGCATTTT. This codes for CASGTGGQPQHF.

Remarks on this clonotype: A far larger clone differs by one base, so this is likely a read error. This chain uses TRBV11-2 with TRBJ2-1, with TRBD2 identical over 7 bases. CDR1 and CDR2 (germline): SGHAT, FQNNGV. V lost 4 bases and J lost 10; bases outside the gene matches: 7. The length of the CDR3 is 13 residues. This chain's CDR3 is CASSSAGDMEQFF. The CDR3 nucleotides read TGTGCCAGCAGCTCCGCGGGGGATATGGAGCAGTTCTTC.

This chain links TRBV7-3 with TRBJ2-2, with TRBD2 as a possible D gene (5 bases). This CDR3 contains 13 residues. Germline V CDR1 and CDR2: SGHTA, FQGTGA. The V gene lost 3 bases and the J gene lost 7 bases, with 9 bases spanning the gap. CDR3 amino acids: CASSFLGSGELFF. CDR3 in DNA: TGTGCCAGCAGCTTCCTGGGGAGCGGGGAGCTGTTTTTT.

On this clonotype itself: A much bigger clone sits one base away, suggesting this may be a read error. The CDR3 carries no conserved terminal phenylalanine or tryptophan, so it likely arises from a read error. The V gene is TRBV6-1, the J gene TRBJ2-3, with 10 bases lining up with TRBD1. Unmatched junction bases numbered 6, after V lost 6 bases and J lost 3 bases. The CDR3 has 15 residues. The germline V gene encodes CDR1 MNHNS and CDR2 SASEGT. CDR3 residues: CASRAGQGETDTQYL. The CDR3 DNA reads TGTGCCAGCAGGGCCGGACAGGGGGAAACAGATACGCAGTATCTT.

This clonotype was seen repeatedly, ten times or more. This chain uses TRBV28 with TRBJ2-7; D perhaps matches TRBD2 (6 bases). CDR1 is MDHEN, CDR2 SYDVKM, per germline. Trimming removed 3 bases from V and 2 bases from J, with 8 bases in between. This CDR3 region has 13 residues. The CDR3, as DNA: TGTGCCAGCAGTTTGGAGGGCCCCTACGAGCAGTACTTC. This encodes CASSLEGPYEQYF.

The chain joins TRBV19 to TRBJ2-7, with D possibly TRBD1 on 6 matching bases. Germline lookup yields CDR1 LNHDA and CDR2 SQIVND (reference sequence). The V end was cut by 4 bases, the J end by 2 bases, with 15 bases between. The CDR3 sequence is 15 residues long. The CDR3 nucleotides read TGTGCCAGTAGTACCCGACAGGCACCCCCCTACGAGCAGTACTTC. Its protein is CASSTRQAPPYEQYF.

The V and J genes are TRBV6-2 or TRBV6-3 and TRBJ1-6, with D possibly TRBD1 on 6 matching bases. The CDR3 loop spans 16 amino acids. The germline V gene encodes CDR1 MNHEY and CDR2 SVGEGT. V lost 5 bases and J lost 5, with 16 bases in between. The chain's CDR3 is CASSEYLGTNNSPLHF. The CDR3 DNA is TGTGCCAGCAGTGAATATTTGGGGACAAATAATTCACCCCTCCACTTT.

The rearrangement links TRBV15 to TRBJ2-1; 8 nucleotides match TRBD2. CDR3 length: 16 residues. With 2 bases clipped from V and 9 bases from J, the junction kept 12 bases outside the gene matches. CDR1 LNHNV and CDR2 YYDKDF come from the germline V gene (reference sequence). CDR3 DNA sequence: TGTGCCACCAGCAGACCTAGGGGGACTAGTATGGGTGAGCAGTTCTTC. This encodes CATSRPRGTSMGEQFF.

CDR3: CASSAAWESYNEQFF. The CDR3 coding sequence is TGTGCCAGCAGCGCCGCATGGGAGTCCTACAATGAGCAGTTCTTC. The rearrangement links TRBV7-9 to TRBJ2-1; D may be TRBD2 (5 bases). Germline V gives CDR1 SEHNR, CDR2 FQNEAQ (reference sequence). The CDR3 extends over 15 amino acids. Trimming took off 5 bases at V and 1 base at J, with 12 bases between the two ends.

This clonotype was picked up many times. The chain is built from TRBV3-1 and TRBJ2-7, with 14 positions matching TRBD2. Germline V gene lookup returns CDR1 LGHDT and CDR2 YNNKEL (reference sequence). The CDR3 extends over 15 amino acids. V dropped 4 bases and J dropped 5; count of bases not matched to a gene: 4. CDR3 in DNA: TGTGCCAGCAGCCTCGGGACTAGCGGGAGCAACGAGCAGTACTTC. It encodes CASSLGTSGSNEQYF.

The gene calls are TRBV5-1 and TRBJ2-1; TRBD2 aligns across 8 bases. CDR1 SGHRS and CDR2 YFSETQ come from the germline V gene. This CDR3 comprises 16 residues. The junction had 4 bases not matched to a gene; V was cut back by 2 bases and J by 0 bases. The CDR3 nucleotides are TGCGCCAGCAGCTTCGCGGGAGGCCCCTCCTACAATGAGCAGTTCTTC. Its protein product is CASSFAGGPSYNEQFF.

The chain is built from TRBV3-1 and TRBJ2-7; 9 bases align to TRBD1. Germline V lookup: CDR1 LGHDT, CDR2 YNNKEL (reference sequence). V shed 3 bases, J shed 3 bases, and the junction held 3 bases outside the gene matches. This CDR3 spans 14 amino acids. CDR3 sequence (DNA): TGTGCCAGCAGCCACCCGACAGGGGGCTACGAGCAGTACTTC. It translates to CASSHPTGGYEQYF.

This clonotype was detected many times. The V and J genes are TRBV5-1 and TRBJ2-7; D possibly corresponds to TRBD1 (5 bases). The ends were cut back, 4 bases at V and 0 bases at J, with 11 bases in the middle. The germline V gene encodes CDR1 SGHRS and CDR2 YFSETQ. The CDR3 spans 14 residues. CDR3 in amino acids: CASSPWGSSYEQYF. CDR3 bases: TGCGCCAGCAGCCCATGGGGCAGCTCCTACGAGCAGTACTTC. Looking up the rest from reference TRBV5-1 and TRBJ2-7 gives the full variable domain: KAGVTQTPRYLIKTRGQQVTLSCSPISGHRSVSWYQQTPGQGLQFLFEYFSETQRNKGNFPGRFSGRQFSNSRSEMNVSTLELGDSALYLCASSPWGSSYEQYFGPGTRLTVT.

This clonotype was counted ten times or more. The genes are TRBV10-1 and TRBJ2-2; D is unresolved. V lost 6 bases and J 1 base, leaving 9 bases between the germline ends. The CDR3 length is 14 residues. Germline lookup yields CDR1 WNHNN and CDR2 SYGVQD (reference sequence). CDR3 sequence reads: CASSRQRNTGELFF. In nucleotides, the CDR3 is TGCGCCAGCAGCCGCCAGCGGAACACCGGGGAGCTGTTTTTT.